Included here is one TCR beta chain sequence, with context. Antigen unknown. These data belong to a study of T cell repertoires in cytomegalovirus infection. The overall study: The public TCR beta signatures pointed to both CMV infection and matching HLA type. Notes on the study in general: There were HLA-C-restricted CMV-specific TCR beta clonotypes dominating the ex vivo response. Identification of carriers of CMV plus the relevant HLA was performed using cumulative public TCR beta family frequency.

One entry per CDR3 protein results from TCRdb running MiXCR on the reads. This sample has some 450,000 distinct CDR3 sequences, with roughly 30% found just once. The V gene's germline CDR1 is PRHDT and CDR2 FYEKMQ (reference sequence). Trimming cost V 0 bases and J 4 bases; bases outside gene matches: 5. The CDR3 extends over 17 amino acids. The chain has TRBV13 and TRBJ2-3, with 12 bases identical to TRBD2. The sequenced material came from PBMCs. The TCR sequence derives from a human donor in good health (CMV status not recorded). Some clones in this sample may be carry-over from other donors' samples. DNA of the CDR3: TGTGCCAGCAGCTTAGGGCCTAGCGGGGGGGATCCAGATACGCAGTATTTT. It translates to CASSLGPSGGDPDTQYF.